The entry below describes one T cell receptor (beta chain). Antigen unknown. There are 14 residues in the CDR3. With 2 bases clipped from V and 6 bases from J, the junction kept 4 bases outside the gene matches. Germline V gene sequence: CDR1 MNHEY, CDR2 SVGAGI. These data come from a study of T cell repertoires in cytomegalovirus infection. Whole-study context: Shared public TCR beta signatures pointed to both CMV infection and a matching HLA type. Study-wide results and limits: Carriage of CMV together with the relevant HLA was identifiable through cumulative public TCR beta family frequency.

In TCRdb, the reads were re-called with MiXCR into one record per CDR3 protein. The table lists some 400,000 distinct CDR3 sequences, roughly 30% of them singletons. The sequence came from a human donor in good health (CMV status not recorded). Some clones in this sample may be carry-over from other donors' samples. Sequenced input: PBMCs. V usage is TRBV6-5 and J usage is TRBJ1-2, with 9 positions matching TRBD1. CDR3 sequence reads: CASSYGTGSNGYTF. The CDR3, as DNA: TGTGCCAGCAGTTACGGGACAGGGTCGAATGGCTACACCTTC.